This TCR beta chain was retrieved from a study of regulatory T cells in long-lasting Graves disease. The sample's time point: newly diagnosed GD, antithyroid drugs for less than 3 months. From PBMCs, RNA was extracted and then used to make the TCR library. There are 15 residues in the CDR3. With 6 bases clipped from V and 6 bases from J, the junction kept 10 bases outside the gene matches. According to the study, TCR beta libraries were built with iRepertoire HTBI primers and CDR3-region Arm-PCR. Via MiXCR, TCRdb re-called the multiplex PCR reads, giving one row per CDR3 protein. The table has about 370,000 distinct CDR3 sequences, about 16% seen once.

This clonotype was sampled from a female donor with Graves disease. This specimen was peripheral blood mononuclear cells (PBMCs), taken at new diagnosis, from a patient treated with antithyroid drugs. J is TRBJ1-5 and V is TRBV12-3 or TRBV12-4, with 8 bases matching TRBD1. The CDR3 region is CASSLRSQGVQPQHF. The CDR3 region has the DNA TGTGCCAGCAGCTTACGTTCACAGGGGGTTCAGCCCCAGCATTTT.